This T cell receptor beta chain was observed in a study of vaccination effects on CD4 cells after COVID-19. Antigen-specific CD4+ T cells expanded by the ViraFEST assay with viral peptide pools were then sequenced. Subsequent to a culture period of more than 9 days, CD4+ T cells were isolated. All study participants received two doses of BNT162b2 or mRNA-1273 vaccine. In culture with approximately 10 IU/ml IL-2 and roughly 10 ug/ml peptides, PBMC were grown at fewer than 2.5 million per well. Study-wide results and limits: Cross-reactivity with common cold coronaviruses was shown by only 1 of 255 vaccine-induced clones in healthy vaccinees.

Repertoires were generated with immunoSEQ multiplex PCR, while TCRdb's copy carries only in-frame clones and drops some. The sample yields fewer than 50,000 clones, roughly four fifths seen once. CDR1 KGHDR and CDR2 SFDVKD come from the germline V gene. The CDR3 sequence is 16 residues long. V gave up 4 bases and J gave up 2 bases; unmatched junction bases: 3. Concerning this clone itself: The antigen remains undetermined.

The chain uses TRBV24-1 and TRBJ2-2; 10 nucleotides align to TRBD2. This TCR came from a human donor who received a COVID-19 vaccine. Some clones in this sample may be carry-over from other donors' samples. The specimen comprised CD4+ T cells from PBMCs cultured with HCoV-NL63 spike peptides, sampled after COVID-19 vaccination. The CDR3 region has the DNA TGTGCCACCAGTGACACTAGCGGGGAAAACACCGGGGAGCTGTTTTTT. It is translated as CATSDTSGENTGELFF.